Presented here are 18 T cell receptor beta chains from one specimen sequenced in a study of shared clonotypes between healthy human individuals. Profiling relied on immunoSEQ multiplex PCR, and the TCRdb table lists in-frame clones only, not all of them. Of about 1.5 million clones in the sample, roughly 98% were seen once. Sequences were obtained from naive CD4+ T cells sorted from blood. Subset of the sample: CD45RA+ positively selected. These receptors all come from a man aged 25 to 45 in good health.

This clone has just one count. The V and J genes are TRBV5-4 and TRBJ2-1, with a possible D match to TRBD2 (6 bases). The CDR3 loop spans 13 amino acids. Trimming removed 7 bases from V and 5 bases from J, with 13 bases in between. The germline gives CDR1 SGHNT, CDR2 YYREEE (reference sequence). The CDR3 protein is CASAQRANNEQFF. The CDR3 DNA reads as TGTGCCAGCGCCCAGCGGGCGAACAATGAGCAGTTCTTC.

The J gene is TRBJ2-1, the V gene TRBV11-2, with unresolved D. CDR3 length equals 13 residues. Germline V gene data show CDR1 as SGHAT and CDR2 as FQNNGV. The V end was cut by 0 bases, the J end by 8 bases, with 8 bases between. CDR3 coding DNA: TGTGCCAGCAGCTTAGATCGTGAGGATGAGCAGTTCTTC. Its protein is CASSLDREDEQFF.

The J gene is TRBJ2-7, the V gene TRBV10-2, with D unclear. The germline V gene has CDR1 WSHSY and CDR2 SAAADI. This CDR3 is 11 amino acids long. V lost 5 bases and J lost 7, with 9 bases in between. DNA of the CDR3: TGCGCCAGCAGTACAAAAGTGGAGCAGTACTTC. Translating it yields CASSTKVEQYF.

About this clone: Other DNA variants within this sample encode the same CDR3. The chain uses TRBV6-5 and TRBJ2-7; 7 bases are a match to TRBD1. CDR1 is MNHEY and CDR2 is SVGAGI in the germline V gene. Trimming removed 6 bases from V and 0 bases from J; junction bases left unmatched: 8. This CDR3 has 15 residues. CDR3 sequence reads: CASSPSGTASYEQYF. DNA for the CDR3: TGTGCCAGCAGCCCCTCCGGGACAGCCTCCTACGAGCAGTACTTC.

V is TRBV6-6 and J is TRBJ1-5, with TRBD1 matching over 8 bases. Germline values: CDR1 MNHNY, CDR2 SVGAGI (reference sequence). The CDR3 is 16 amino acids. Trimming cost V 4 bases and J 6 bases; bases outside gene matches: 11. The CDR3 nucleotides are TGTGCCAGCAGTTCCCAGGGGGCGCAGGTTACTCAGCCCCAGCATTTT. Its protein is CASSSQGAQVTQPQHF.

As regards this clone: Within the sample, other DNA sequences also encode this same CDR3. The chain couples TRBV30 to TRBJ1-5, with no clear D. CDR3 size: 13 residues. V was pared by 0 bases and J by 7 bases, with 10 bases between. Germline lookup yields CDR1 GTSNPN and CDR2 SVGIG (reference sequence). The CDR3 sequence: CAWSVSGGQPQHF. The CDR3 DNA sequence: TGTGCCTGGAGTGTATCGGGAGGACAGCCCCAGCATTTT.

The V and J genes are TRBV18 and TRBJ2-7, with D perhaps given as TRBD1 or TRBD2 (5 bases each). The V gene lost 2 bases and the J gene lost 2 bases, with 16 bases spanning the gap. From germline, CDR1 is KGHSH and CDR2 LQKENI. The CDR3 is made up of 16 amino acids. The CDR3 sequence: CASSPAGTLRPYEQYF. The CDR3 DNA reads TGTGCCAGCTCACCAGCCGGGACCCTGAGGCCCTACGAGCAGTACTTC. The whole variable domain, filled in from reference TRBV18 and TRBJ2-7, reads NAGVMQNPRHLVRRRGQEARLRCSPMKGHSHVYWYRQLPEEGLKFMVYLQKENIIDESGMPKERFSAEFPKEGPSILRIQQVVRGDSAAYFCASSPAGTLRPYEQYFGPGTRLTVT.

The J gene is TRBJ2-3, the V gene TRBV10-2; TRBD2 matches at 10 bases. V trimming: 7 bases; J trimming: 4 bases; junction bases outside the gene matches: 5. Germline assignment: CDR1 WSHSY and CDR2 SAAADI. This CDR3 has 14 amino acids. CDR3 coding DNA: TGCGCCAGCAACCCAGCGGGAGGGCCAGATACGCAGTATTTT. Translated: CASNPAGGPDTQYF.

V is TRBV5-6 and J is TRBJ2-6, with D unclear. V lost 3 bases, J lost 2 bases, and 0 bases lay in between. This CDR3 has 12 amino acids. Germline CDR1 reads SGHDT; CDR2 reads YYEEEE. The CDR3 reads CASSSGANVLTF. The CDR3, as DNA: TGTGCCAGCAGCTCTGGGGCCAACGTCCTGACTTTC.

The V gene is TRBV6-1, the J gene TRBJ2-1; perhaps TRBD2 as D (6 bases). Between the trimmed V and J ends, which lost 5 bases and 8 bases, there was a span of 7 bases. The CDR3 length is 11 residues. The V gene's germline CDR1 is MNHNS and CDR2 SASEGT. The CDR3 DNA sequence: TGTGCCAGCAGTAGACTAGATGAGCAGTTCTTC. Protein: CASSRLDEQFF.

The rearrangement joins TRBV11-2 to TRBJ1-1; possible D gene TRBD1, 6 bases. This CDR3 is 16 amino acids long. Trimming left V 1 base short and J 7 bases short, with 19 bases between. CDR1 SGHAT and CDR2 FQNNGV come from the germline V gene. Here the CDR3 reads CASSLVGRTDTFEAFF. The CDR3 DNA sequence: TGTGCCAGCAGCTTAGTAGGGAGGACAGATACCTTTGAAGCTTTCTTT.

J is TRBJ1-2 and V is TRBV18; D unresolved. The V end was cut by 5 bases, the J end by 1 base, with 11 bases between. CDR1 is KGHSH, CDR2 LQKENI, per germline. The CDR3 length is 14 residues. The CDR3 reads CASSNDPFNYGYTF. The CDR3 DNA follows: TGTGCCAGCTCAAACGATCCATTTAACTATGGCTACACCTTC.

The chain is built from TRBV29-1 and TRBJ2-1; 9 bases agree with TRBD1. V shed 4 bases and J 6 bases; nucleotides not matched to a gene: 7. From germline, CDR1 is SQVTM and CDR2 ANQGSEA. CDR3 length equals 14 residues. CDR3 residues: CSVVGQGKVNEQFF. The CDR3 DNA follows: TGCAGCGTTGTCGGACAGGGGAAGGTCAATGAGCAGTTCTTC.

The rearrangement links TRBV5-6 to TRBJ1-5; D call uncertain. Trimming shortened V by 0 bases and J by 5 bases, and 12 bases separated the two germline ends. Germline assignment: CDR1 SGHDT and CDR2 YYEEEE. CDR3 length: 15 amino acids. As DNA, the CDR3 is TGTGCCAGCAGCTTGGCCATGGGGTCTTATCAGCCCCAGCATTTT. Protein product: CASSLAMGSYQPQHF.

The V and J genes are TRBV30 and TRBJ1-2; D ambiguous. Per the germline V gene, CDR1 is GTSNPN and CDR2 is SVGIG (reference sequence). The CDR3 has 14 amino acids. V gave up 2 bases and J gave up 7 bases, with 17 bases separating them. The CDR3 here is CAWSRRGGLGGYTF. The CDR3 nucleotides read TGTGCCTGGAGTCGCCGAGGTGGCCTCGGTGGCTACACCTTC.

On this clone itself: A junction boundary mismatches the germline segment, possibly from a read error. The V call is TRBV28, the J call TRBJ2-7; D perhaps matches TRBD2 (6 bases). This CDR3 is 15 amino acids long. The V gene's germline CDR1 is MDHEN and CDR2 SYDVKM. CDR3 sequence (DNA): TGTGCCAGCAGTTTTCCGATACCACTTGGAGGGGTAGTTGACTTC. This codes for CASSFPIPLGGVVDF.

The CDR3: CASRETSAGEQYF. The CDR3 region has the DNA TGTGCCAGCAGGGAGACTAGCGCGGGCGAGCAGTACTTC. The chain joins TRBV6-1 to TRBJ2-7; 8 nucleotides align to TRBD2. V shed 6 bases and J 6 bases; nucleotides not matched to a gene: 7. CDR3 length: 13 residues. CDR1 and CDR2 from the germline V gene are MNHNS and SASEGT.

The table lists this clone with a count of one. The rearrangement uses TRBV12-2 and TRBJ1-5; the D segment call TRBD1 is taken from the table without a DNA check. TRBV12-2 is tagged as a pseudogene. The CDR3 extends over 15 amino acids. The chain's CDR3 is CASRLVGGGEQPQHF. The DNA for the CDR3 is TGTGCAAGTCGCTTAGTAGGGGGCGGGGAGCAGCCCCAGCATTTT.